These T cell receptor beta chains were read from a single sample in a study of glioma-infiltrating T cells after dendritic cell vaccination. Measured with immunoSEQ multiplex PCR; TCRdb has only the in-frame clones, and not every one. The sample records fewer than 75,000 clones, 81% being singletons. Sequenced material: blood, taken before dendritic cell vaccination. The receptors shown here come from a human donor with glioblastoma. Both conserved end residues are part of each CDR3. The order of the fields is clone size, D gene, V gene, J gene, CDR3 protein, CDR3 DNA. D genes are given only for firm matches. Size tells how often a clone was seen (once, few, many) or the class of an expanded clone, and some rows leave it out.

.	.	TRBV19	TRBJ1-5	CASSIRAESRLAVSNQPQHF	TGTGCCAGTAGTATTAGGGCAGAGTCCCGACTAGCAGTGTCCAATCAGCCCCAGCATTTT
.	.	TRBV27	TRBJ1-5	CASSLEGARHQPQHF	TGTGCCAGCAGTTTAGAAGGGGCCCGTCATCAGCCCCAGCATTTT
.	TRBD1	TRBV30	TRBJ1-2	CAWNKQGNYGYTF	TGTGCCTGGAACAAACAGGGGAACTATGGCTACACCTTC
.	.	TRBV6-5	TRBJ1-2	CASSSGQIRDGYTF	TGTGCCAGCAGTTCGGGACAAATCCGCGATGGCTACACCTTC
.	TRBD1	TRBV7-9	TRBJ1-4	CASSLPETGDEKLFF	TGTGCCAGCAGCTTGCCGGAGACAGGGGATGAAAAACTGTTTTTT
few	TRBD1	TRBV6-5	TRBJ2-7	CASSSQRTGSYEQYF	TGTGCCAGCAGTTCCCAAAGGACAGGCTCCTACGAGCAGTACTTC
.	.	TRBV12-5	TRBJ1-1	CASASLVKTEAFF	TGTGCTAGTGCCAGTCTCGTAAAGACTGAAGCTTTCTTT
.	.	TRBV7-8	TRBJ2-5	CASSPTGQETQYF	TGTGCCAGCAGCCCGACAGGTCAAGAGACCCAGTACTTC
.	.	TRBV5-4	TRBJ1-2	CASSLTGADGYTF	TGTGCCAGCAGCTTGACAGGAGCTGATGGCTACACCTTC
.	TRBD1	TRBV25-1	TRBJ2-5	CASRKGAQETQYF	TGTGCCAGCAGGAAGGGGGCCCAAGAGACCCAGTACTTC
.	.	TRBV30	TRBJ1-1	CAWSEQGYVNTEAFF	TGTGCCTGGAGCGAACAGGGTTACGTGAACACTGAAGCTTTCTTT
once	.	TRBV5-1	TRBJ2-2	CASSLVGSVAGELFF	TGCGCCAGCAGCTTGGTAGGGAGTGTAGCTGGGGAGCTGTTTTTT
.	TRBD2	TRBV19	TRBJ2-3	CASSIEGLAGSTLRDTQYF	TGTGCCAGTAGTATAGAGGGGCTAGCGGGGTCAACCCTCCGGGATACGCAGTATTTT
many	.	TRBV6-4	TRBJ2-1	CASSEGGGGNEQFF	TGTGCCAGCAGTGAGGGGGGGGGCGGGAATGAGCAGTTCTTC
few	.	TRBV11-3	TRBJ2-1	CASSKTYYNEQFF	TGTGCCAGCAGTAAGACTTATTACAATGAGCAGTTCTTC
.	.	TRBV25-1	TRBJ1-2	CASSGGEGYGYTF	TGTGCCAGCAGTGGGGGAGAAGGCTATGGCTACACCTTC
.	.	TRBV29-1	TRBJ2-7	CSVGPGSYEQYF	TGCAGCGTTGGCCCGGGATCCTACGAGCAGTACTTC
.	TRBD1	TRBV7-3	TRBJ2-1	CASSPGTGLGNEQFF	TGTGCCAGCAGCCCCGGGACAGGGCTTGGCAATGAGCAGTTCTTC
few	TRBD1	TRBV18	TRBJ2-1	CASSPVQNRGNYEQFF	TGTGCCAGCTCACCGGTTCAGAACAGGGGTAACTATGAGCAGTTCTTC
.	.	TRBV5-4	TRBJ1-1	CASSLGGAVTEAFF	TGTGCCAGCAGCTTGGGCGGGGCGGTCACTGAAGCTTTCTTT
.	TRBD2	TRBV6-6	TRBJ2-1	CASSPGAGGILNEQFF	TGTGCCAGCAGTCCCGGTGCGGGGGGGATTTTGAATGAGCAGTTCTTC
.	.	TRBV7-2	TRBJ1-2	CASSLSDGGIYGYTF	TGTGCCAGCAGCTTATCGGACGGAGGTATCTATGGCTACACCTTC
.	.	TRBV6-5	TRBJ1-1	CASSPPGEGEAFF	TGTGCCAGCAGTCCCCCGGGGGAGGGAGAAGCTTTCTTT
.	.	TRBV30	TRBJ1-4	CAWTPGKNEKLFF	TGTGCCTGGACCCCCGGGAAGAATGAAAAACTGTTTTTT
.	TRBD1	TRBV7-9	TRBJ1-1	CASSTRDRGIEAFF	TGTGCCAGCAGCACCCGGGACAGGGGAATAGAAGCTTTCTTT
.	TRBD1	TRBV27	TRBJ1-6	CASSYRTGVVANSPLHF	TGTGCCAGCAGTTATCGGACAGGGGTCGTTGCAAATTCACCCCTCCACTTT
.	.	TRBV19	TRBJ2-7	CACKGRGRGSYDEQYF	TGTGCCTGTAAGGGCCGGGGGCGGGGGAGTTACGACGAGCAGTACTTC
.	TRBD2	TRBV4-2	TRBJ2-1	CASSQNLAGGPPNEQFF	TGTGCCAGCAGCCAGAACCTAGCGGGGGGGCCCCCCAATGAGCAGTTCTTC
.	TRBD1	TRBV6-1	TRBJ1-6	CASSDLRDRGLNSPLHF	TGTGCCAGCAGTGACCTCCGGGACAGGGGGCTTAATTCACCCCTCCACTTT
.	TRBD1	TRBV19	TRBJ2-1	CASSMGTGGNEQFF	TGTGCCAGTAGTATGGGGACAGGGGGCAATGAGCAGTTCTTC
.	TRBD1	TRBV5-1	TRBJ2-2	CASSSTGTNTGELFF	TGCGCCAGCAGCTCGACAGGGACGAACACCGGGGAGCTGTTTTTT
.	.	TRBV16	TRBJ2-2	CASTQTGSGTGELFF	TGTGCCAGCACTCAGACCGGGTCCGGCACCGGGGAGCTGTTTTTT
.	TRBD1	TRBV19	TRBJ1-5	CATAEDRGNQPQHF	TGTGCCACCGCGGAAGACAGGGGCAATCAGCCCCAGCATTTT
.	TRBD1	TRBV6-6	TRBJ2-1	CASSGPGQANQFF	TGTGCCAGCAGTGGTCCGGGACAGGCGAATCAGTTCTTC
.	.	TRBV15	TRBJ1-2	CATSRDRARGAHGYTF	TGTGCCACCAGCAGAGATCGGGCACGGGGGGCTCATGGCTACACCTTC